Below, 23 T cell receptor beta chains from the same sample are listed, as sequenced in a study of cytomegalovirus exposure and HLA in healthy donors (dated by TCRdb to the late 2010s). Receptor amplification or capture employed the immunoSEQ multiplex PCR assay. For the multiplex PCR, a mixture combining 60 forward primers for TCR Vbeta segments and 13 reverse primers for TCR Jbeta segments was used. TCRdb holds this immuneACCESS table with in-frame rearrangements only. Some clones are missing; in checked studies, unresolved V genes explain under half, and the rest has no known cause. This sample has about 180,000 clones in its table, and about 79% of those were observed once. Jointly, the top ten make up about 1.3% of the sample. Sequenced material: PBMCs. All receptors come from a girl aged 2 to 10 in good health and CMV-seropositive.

CDR3 loop: CASSLSRDVNTEAFF. The CDR3 DNA reads as TGTGCCAGCAGTTTATCCCGGGATGTGAACACTGAAGCTTTCTTT. J is TRBJ1-1 and V is TRBV28; no clear D gene. Trimming shortened V by 1 base and J by 0 bases, and 9 bases separated the two germline ends. Germline CDR1 reads MDHEN; CDR2 reads SYDVKM. The CDR3 is made up of 15 amino acids.

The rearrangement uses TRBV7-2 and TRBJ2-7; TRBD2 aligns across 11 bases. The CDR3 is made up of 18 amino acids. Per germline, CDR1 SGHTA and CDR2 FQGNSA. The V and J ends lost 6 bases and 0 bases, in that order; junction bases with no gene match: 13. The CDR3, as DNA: TGTGCCAGCAGTTTATACAGTATTCTAGCGGGGGGCTCCTACGAGCAGTACTTC. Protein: CASSLYSILAGGSYEQYF.

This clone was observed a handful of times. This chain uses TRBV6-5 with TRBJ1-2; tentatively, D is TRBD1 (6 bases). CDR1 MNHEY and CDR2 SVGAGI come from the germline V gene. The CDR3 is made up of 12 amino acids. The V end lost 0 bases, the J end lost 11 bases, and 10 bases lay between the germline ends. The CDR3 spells CASSYSAGDYTF. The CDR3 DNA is TGTGCCAGCAGTTACTCGGCAGGGGATTACACCTTC.

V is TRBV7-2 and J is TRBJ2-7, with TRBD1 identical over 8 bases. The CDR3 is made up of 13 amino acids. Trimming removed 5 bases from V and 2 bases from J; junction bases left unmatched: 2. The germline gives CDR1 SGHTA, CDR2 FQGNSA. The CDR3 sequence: CASSTGGPYEQYF. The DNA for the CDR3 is TGTGCCAGCAGCACAGGGGGTCCCTACGAGCAGTACTTC.

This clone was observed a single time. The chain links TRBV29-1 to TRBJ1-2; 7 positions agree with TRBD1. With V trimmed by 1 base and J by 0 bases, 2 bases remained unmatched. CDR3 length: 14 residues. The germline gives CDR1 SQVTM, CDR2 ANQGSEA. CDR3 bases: TGCAGCGTTGAAGGGGACAGTGCTAACTATGGCTACACCTTC. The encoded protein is CSVEGDSANYGYTF.

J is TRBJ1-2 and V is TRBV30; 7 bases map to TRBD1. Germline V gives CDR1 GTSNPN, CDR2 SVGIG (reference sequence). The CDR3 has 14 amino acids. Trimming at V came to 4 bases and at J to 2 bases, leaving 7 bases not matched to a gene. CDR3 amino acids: CAWMGQPMNYGYTF. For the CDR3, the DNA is TGTGCCTGGATGGGACAGCCCATGAACTATGGCTACACCTTC.

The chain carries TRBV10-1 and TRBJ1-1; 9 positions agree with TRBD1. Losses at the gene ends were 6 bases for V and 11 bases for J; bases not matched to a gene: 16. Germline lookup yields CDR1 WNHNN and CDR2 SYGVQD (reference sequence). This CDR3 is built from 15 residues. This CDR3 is CASSSDLDRGHEAFF. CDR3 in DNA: TGCGCCAGCAGCTCTGACCTGGACAGGGGCCATGAGGCTTTCTTT.

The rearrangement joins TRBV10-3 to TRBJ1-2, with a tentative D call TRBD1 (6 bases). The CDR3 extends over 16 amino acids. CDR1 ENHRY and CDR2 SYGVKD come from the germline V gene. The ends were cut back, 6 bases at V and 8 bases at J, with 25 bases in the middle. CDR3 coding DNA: TGTGCCATCAGCAGTTCTCAAAATACCGGGACAAGCGGCTACACCTTC. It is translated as CAISSSQNTGTSGYTF.

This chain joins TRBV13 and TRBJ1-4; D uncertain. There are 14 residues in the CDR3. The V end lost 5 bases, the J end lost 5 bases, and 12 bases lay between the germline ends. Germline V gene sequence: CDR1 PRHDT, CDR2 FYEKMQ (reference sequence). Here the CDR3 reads CASSPPQLNEKLFF. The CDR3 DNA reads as TGTGCCAGCAGCCCCCCCCAGTTAAATGAAAAACTGTTTTTT.

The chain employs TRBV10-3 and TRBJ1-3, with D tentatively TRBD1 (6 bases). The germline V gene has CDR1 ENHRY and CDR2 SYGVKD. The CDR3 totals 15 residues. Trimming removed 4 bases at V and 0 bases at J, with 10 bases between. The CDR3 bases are TGTGCCATCAGTGGACAGGCGAGCTCTGGAAACACCATATATTTT. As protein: CAISGQASSGNTIYF.

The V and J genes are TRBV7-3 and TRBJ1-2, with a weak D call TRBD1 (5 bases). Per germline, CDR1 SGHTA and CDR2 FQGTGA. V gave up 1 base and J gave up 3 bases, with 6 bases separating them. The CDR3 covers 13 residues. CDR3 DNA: TGTGCCAGCAGCTTAATAGGGGACTATGGCTACACCTTC. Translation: CASSLIGDYGYTF.

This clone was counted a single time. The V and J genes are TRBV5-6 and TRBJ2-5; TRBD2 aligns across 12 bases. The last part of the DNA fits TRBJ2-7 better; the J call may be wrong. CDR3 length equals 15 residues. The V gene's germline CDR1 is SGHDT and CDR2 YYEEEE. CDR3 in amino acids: CASSRGLAGVYEQYF. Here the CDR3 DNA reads TGTGCCAGCAGTAGGGGACTAGCGGGTGTCTACGAGCAGTACTTC.

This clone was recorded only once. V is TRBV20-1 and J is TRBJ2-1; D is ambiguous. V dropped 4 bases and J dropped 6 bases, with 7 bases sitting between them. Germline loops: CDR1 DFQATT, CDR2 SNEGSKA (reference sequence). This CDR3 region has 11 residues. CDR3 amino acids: CSAIEFNEQFF. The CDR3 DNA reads TGCAGTGCTATCGAGTTCAATGAGCAGTTCTTC.

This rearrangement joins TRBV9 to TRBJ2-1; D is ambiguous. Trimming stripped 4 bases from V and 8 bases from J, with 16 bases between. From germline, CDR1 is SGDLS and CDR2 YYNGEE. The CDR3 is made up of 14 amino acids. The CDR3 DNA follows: TGTGCCAGCAGCCTCAGTGGCGAGGTCGATGAGCAGTTCTTC. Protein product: CASSLSGEVDEQFF.

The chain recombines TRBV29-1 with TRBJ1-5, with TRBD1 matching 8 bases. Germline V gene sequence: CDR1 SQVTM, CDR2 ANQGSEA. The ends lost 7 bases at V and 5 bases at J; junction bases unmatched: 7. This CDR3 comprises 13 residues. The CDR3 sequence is CSAAQGEDQPQHF. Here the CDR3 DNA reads TGCAGCGCCGCACAGGGGGAGGATCAGCCCCAGCATTTT. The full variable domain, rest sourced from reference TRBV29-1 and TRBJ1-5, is SAVISQKPSRDICQRGTSLTIQCQVDSQVTMMFWYRQQPGQSLTLIATANQGSEATYESGFVIDKFPISRPNLTFSTLTVSNMSPEDSSIYLCSAAQGEDQPQHFGDGTRLSIL.

CDR3 amino acids: CASSLVGTSGGRTDTQYF. Here the CDR3 DNA reads TGTGCCAGCAGCTTAGTGGGGACTAGCGGGGGACGCACAGATACGCAGTATTTT. The chain carries TRBV7-8 and TRBJ2-3; TRBD2 aligns across 14 bases. Germline V gives CDR1 SGHVS, CDR2 FQNEAQ. After removal of 1 base from V and 1 base from J, the junction contained 4 bases not matched to a gene. The CDR3 is made up of 18 amino acids.

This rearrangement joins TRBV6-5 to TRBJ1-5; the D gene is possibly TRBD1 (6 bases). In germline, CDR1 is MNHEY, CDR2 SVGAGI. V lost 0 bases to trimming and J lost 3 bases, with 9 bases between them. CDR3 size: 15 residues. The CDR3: CASSYSQGSNQPQHF. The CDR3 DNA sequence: TGTGCCAGCAGTTACTCCCAGGGGTCCAATCAGCCCCAGCATTTT.

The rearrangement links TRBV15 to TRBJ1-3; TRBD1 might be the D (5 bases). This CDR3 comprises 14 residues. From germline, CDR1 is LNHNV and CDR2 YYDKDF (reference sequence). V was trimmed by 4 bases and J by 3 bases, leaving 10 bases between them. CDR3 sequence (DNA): TGTGCCACCAGCATCGGGGGGGGTGGAAACACCATATATTTT. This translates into CATSIGGGGNTIYF.

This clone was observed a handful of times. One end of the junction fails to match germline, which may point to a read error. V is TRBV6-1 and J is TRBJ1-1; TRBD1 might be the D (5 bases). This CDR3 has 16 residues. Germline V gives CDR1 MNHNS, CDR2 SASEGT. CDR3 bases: TGTGCCAGCAATGAAATTCGGTTATGGGAACACAGGGAAGCTTTCTTT. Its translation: CASNEIRLWEHREAFF.

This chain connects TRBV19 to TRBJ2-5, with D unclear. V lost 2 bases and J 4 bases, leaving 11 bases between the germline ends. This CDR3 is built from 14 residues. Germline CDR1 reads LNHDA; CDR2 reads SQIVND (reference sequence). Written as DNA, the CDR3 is TGTGCCAGTAGTATAAGAGTCGGTGGAGAGACCCAGTACTTC. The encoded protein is CASSIRVGGETQYF.

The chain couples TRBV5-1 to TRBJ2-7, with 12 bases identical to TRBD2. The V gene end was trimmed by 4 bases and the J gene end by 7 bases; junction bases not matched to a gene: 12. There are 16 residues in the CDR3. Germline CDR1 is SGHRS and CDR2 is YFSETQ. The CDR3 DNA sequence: TGCGCCAGCAGCGACCCGGGGACTAGCGGGTGGGAAGAGCAGTACTTC. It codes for CASSDPGTSGWEEQYF. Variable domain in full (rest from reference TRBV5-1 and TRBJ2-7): KAGVTQTPRYLIKTRGQQVTLSCSPISGHRSVSWYQQTPGQGLQFLFEYFSETQRNKGNFPGRFSGRQFSNSRSEMNVSTLELGDSALYLCASSDPGTSGWEEQYFGPGTRLTVT.

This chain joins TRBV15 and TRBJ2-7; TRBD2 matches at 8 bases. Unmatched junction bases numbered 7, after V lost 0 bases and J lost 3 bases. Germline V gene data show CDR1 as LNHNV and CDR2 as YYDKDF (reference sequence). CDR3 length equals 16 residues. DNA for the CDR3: TGTGCCACCAGCAGAGATCGGGACGGGAGGGTCTACGAGCAGTACTTC. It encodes CATSRDRDGRVYEQYF.

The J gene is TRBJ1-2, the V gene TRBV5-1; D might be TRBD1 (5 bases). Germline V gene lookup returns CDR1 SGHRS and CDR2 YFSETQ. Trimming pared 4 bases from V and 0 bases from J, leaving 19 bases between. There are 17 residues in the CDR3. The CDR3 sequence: CASSLLGRDSANYGYTF. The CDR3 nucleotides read TGCGCCAGCAGCCTTCTGGGGCGCGACTCAGCTAACTATGGCTACACCTTC.